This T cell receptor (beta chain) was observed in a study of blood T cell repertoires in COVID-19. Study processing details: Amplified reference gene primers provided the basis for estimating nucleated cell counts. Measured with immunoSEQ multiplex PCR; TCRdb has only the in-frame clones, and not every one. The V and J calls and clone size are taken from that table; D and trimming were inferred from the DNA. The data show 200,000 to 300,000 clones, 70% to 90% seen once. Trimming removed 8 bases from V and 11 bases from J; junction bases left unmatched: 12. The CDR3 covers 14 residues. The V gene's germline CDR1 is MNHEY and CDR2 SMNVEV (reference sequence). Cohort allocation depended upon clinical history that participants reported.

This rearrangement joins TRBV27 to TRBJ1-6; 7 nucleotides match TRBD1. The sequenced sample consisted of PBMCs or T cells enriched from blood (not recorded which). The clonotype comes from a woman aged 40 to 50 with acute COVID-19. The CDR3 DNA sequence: TGTGCCAGCGCGGGTTTGACAGGGCAGACACCCCTCCACTTT. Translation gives CASAGLTGQTPLHF.